The clone carrying this T cell receptor (beta chain) was observed many times. The sample belongs to a study of T cell clonality in common variable immunodeficiency. Repertoires were generated with immunoSEQ multiplex PCR, while TCRdb's copy carries only in-frame clones and drops some. The sample counts some 60,000 clones, none seen once; the ten largest own 1.5% to 2%. The receptor comes from a person aged 18 to 69 in good health. The sample comprised peripheral blood mononuclear cells.

The CDR3 sequence: CASSSPTRATYEQYF. CDR3 bases read: TGTGCCAGCAGCTCCCCGACAAGGGCCACCTACGAG. This rearrangement joins TRBV5-6 to TRBJ2-7; D not certain. The CDR3 end falls 3 residues outside the read, so it is completed with the germline J gene. Looked up from germline, CDR1 is SGHDT and CDR2 is YYEEEE. The CDR3 covers 15 residues. V was shortened by 3 bases and J by 2 bases, with 15 bases between the two germline ends.